This T cell receptor beta chain was captured in a study of Ad26.COV2.S vaccination and SARS-CoV-2 variants. Noted treatment: some 20 received Ad26.COV2.S at low or high dose, single or two shots; about 5 received placebo; per-sample allocation not given. Sample collection was performed on day 63 after the first vaccine or placebo injection. Germline CDR1 reads SGHRS; CDR2 reads YFSETQ. Trimming stripped 4 bases from V and 6 bases from J, with 14 bases between. The CDR3 sequence is 14 residues long. TCRdb's table, derived via immunoSEQ multiplex PCR, lists solely in-frame clones and lacks some. The sample has hundreds of thousands of clones, about 88% seen once.

The V and J genes are TRBV5-1 and TRBJ2-1; D call uncertain. The source of this sequence is a person aged 18-60 years who received the Ad26.COV2.S COVID-19 vaccine or a placebo. The material was peripheral blood, obtained in a trial of Ad26.COV2.S vaccine versus placebo. The CDR3 DNA reads as TGCGCCAGCAGCCCCGGAGTACCCCGCAATGAGCAGTTCTTC. Amino acids: CASSPGVPRNEQFF.